Listed below are T cell receptor beta chains from one sample, sequenced in a study of blood T cell repertoires in COVID-19. Measured with immunoSEQ multiplex PCR; TCRdb has only the in-frame clones, and not every one. There are around 42,000 clones in the sample; 88% occur only once, and about 4% lies in the top ten. The sequencing sample was made of peripheral blood. The receptors come from a human donor in a cohort sampled during active COVID-19. The CDR3 runs from the conserved cysteine through the conserved F or W. The D gene is left open where the match is weak. Size tells how often a clone was seen (once, few, many) or the class of an expanded clone, and some rows leave it out.

v_gene	d_gene	abundance	j_gene	CDR3aa	CDR3nt
TRBV12-3/TRBV12-4	-	-	TRBJ1-6	CASSGQSFSPLHF	TGTGCCAGCAGCGGACAGAGTTTTTCACCCCTCCACTTT
TRBV6-5	TRBD1	-	TRBJ1-5	CASSYSGQGHQPQHF	TGTGCCAGCAGTTACTCGGGACAGGGTCATCAGCCCCAGCATTTT
TRBV27	-	-	TRBJ1-1	CASSLQGGTEAFF	TGTGCCAGCAGTTTACAGGGTGGCACTGAAGCTTTCTTT
TRBV28	-	once	TRBJ1-5	CACEGLRGPQHF	TGTGCCTGCGAAGGGCTCCGGGGGCCCCAGCATTTT
TRBV10-2	TRBD1	-	TRBJ1-3	CASSGTGTGNTIYF	TGCGCCAGCAGTGGGACAGGAACTGGAAACACCATATATTTT
TRBV7-3	-	few	TRBJ2-6	CASSADSTASSGANVLTF	TGTGCCAGCAGCGCGGATTCGACTGCCAGCTCTGGGGCCAACGTCCTGACTTTC
TRBV5-1	TRBD2	-	TRBJ2-7	CASSDGGSGGYEQYF	TGCGCCAGCAGCGACGGAGGGAGCGGGGGCTACGAGCAGTACTTC
TRBV19	TRBD2	-	TRBJ2-3	CASSIVVPNSGRTRDTQYF	TGTGCCAGTAGTATAGTGGTCCCCAATAGCGGGAGGACAAGAGATACGCAGTATTTT
TRBV3-1/TRBV3-2	-	once	TRBJ2-7	CASSHKKGGGTYEQYF	TGTGCCAGCAGCCACAAAAAAGGGGGAGGGACCTACGAGCAGTACTTC
TRBV9	-	few	TRBJ1-6	CASSPRMQGIGGNSPLHF	TGTGCCAGCAGCCCACGGATGCAGGGGATTGGTGGTAATTCACCCCTCCACTTT
TRBV27	TRBD2	-	TRBJ2-7	CASSFSGSIEQYF	TGTGCCAGCAGTTTTAGCGGGAGTATAGAACAGTACTTC
TRBV7-2	-	-	TRBJ2-7	CASAAAPASYEQYF	TGTGCCAGCGCCGCGGCGCCTGCCTCCTACGAGCAGTACTTC
TRBV7-2	-	once	TRBJ1-1	CASGRSPVDTEAFF	TGTGCCAGCGGCCGGAGCCCCGTGGACACTGAAGCTTTCTTT
TRBV2	TRBD1	-	TRBJ2-1	CASRTDRISYNEQFF	TGTGCCAGCAGGACGGACAGGATCTCCTACAATGAGCAGTTCTTC
TRBV11-2	TRBD2	-	TRBJ2-6	CASSLVAGTGANVLTF	TGTGCCAGCAGCTTAGTAGCGGGCACCGGGGCCAACGTCCTGACTTTC
TRBV5-1	-	-	TRBJ1-4	CASSPGRVGTNEKLFF	TGCGCCAGCAGCCCCGGGAGGGTCGGAACTAATGAAAAACTGTTTTTT
TRBV4-2	-	-	TRBJ1-1	CASSQERAVTTGSFF	TGTGCCAGCAGCCAAGAACGGGCAGTTACGACGGGGTCTTTCTTT
TRBV9	-	-	TRBJ1-5	CASSPAGGHQPQHF	TGTGCCAGCAGCCCGGCCGGGGGGCATCAGCCCCAGCATTTT
TRBV4-2	-	-	TRBJ1-2	CASSQDGGTPNGYTF	TGTGCCAGCAGCCAGGATGGGGGGACCCCGAATGGCTACACCTTC
TRBV4-1	-	-	TRBJ2-7	CASSQEWGQKQYF	TGCGCCAGCAGCCAAGAGTGGGGGCAAAAGCAGTACTTC
TRBV28	TRBD1	-	TRBJ1-6	CASSRTGGDFYF	TGTGCCAGCAGTCGGACAGGGGGAGATTTTTACTTT
TRBV11-2	-	-	TRBJ2-7	CASSFNSYEQYF	TGTGCCAGCAGCTTTAACTCCTACGAGCAGTACTTC
TRBV5-1	-	-	TRBJ1-2	CASRETDYGYTF	TGCGCCAGCAGAGAGACAGACTATGGCTACACCTTC
TRBV10-3	TRBD2	-	TRBJ2-1	CAITERGGINEQFF	TGTGCCATCACGGAGCGGGGGGGTATCAATGAGCAGTTCTTC
TRBV28	-	-	TRBJ2-5	CASSNQAYQETQYF	TGTGCCAGCAGTAATCAGGCGTACCAAGAGACCCAGTACTTC
TRBV6-5	-	-	TRBJ1-5	CASNNLHSNQPQHF	TGTGCCAGCAACAATCTCCATAGCAATCAGCCCCAGCATTTT
TRBV9	-	-	TRBJ2-5	CASSASGLGETQYF	TGTGCCAGCAGCGCATCTGGACTGGGAGAGACCCAGTACTTC
TRBV28	-	-	TRBJ2-1	CASSRTDEQFF	TGTGCCAGCAGTCGGACAGATGAGCAGTTCTTC
TRBV3-1/TRBV3-2	TRBD2	once	TRBJ2-2	CASSHGGGTGELFF	TGTGCCAGCAGCCATGGGGGAGGGACCGGGGAGCTGTTTTTT
TRBV24-1	-	few	TRBJ1-4	CATNARTRMRKLFF	TGTGCCACCAATGCGAGGACACGAATGAGGAAACTGTTTTTT
TRBV6-5	TRBD1	-	TRBJ2-7	CASSYSGTGTHEQYF	TGTGCCAGCAGTTACTCCGGGACAGGGACTCACGAGCAGTACTTC
TRBV28	TRBD1	-	TRBJ2-7	CASSLKTGGRYEQYF	TGTGCCAGCAGTCTAAAGACAGGGGGTCGATACGAGCAGTACTTC
TRBV29-1	TRBD1	-	TRBJ1-1	CSARQGGSTEAFF	TGCAGCGCCAGACAGGGGGGAAGTACTGAAGCTTTCTTT
TRBV6-5	-	-	TRBJ2-7	CASSYSRGGPYEQYF	TGTGCCAGCAGTTACTCGAGAGGGGGTCCCTACGAGCAGTACTTC
TRBV27	TRBD2	-	TRBJ2-1	CASSPQREGHLEQFF	TGTGCCAGCAGTCCCCAGCGGGAGGGCCACCTTGAGCAGTTCTTC